This TCR beta chain emerged from a study of T-cell memory formation after mild COVID-19 (dated by TCRdb to the early 2020s). For context, the study as a whole: TCR sequence clusters from the two donors were largely donor specific. In two donors, T-cell clones that expanded and contracted after mild COVID-19 were followed by sequencing TCRalpha and TCRbeta repertoires longitudinally. Two young, previously healthy adult volunteers made up the cohort, one male and one female.

V is clipped by 0 bases and J by 4 bases, and the sequence between their germline boundaries is 9 bases long. CDR1 DFQATT and CDR2 SNEGSKA were looked up in the germline V gene (reference sequence). CDR3 length: 13 amino acids, cysteine to phenylalanine. This entry keeps only the CDR3 DNA: 39 bases, framed from base 1. This sample was sequenced with an Illumina NovaSeq 6000. TCRalpha and TCRbeta cDNA libraries were built by 5'RACE with constant-segment primers, adding sample barcodes and unique molecular identifiers. Trizol reagent was used to extract RNA from every sample. Amplification of the libraries took two PCR steps, and the second step added a second sample barcode plus Illumina TruSeq adapters. Sequencing of the libraries was done on an Illumina NovaSeq, producing 2 x 150 bp paired-end reads. The authors' analysis ran thus. With migec v1.2.7, reads were demultiplexed and then collapsed into UMI-guided consensus sequences. With mixcr v2.1.11, UMI consensuses were aligned to TRA and TRB V and J templates and assembled into clonotypes. Expanded or contracted clonotypes were those called significant by both edgeR and NoisET, with noise models trained on biological replicates. For edgeR calls, the thresholds were a false discovery rate-adjusted p below 0.01 and a log2 fold-change of 1. As an exploratory analysis of dynamics, PCA with hierarchical clustering was applied to max-normalized trajectories of the 1000 most abundant clonotypes. Separately sequenced CD4+ and CD8+ repertoires were used to assign the CD4 or CD8 phenotype of responding clones. TCRdb redid the processing of the public reads, applying fastp at Q25 and MiXCR, and retained in-frame beta chains. One record per CDR3 amino acid sequence lists the most common genes and DNA. The V and J calls were determined by TCRdb, not by the authors. This sample comprises almost 350,000 distinct CDR3 sequences, 20% to 25% of them detected only once. Of the sample, around a fifth falls within the top ten clones.

This clonotype was seen a handful of times. Its antigen is not yet known. Base qualities are not provided; no much larger clone lies one nucleotide away. Ficoll-Paque density gradient centrifugation was used to isolate PBMCs. What the authors observed across the whole study: Balanced CD4/CD8 phenotypes were observed for clones contracting from day 15 to 85, whereas a bias towards CD4+ was observed for a second wave of clones expanding from day 15 to 37. The study covered only a couple of mild cases, and larger cohorts including severe cases with pre-infection samples were considered necessary. SARS-CoV-2 specificity of the second-wave clones peaking on day 37 was not confirmed. Contracting CD4+ clones appeared mostly in the CM and EM memory subsets, whereas CD8+ clones were enriched in EMRA. Some responding clones were detected in pre-infection memory, suggesting pre-existing cross-reactive memory T cells joined the SARS-CoV-2 response.

This clonotype was sampled from a young man who had mild COVID-19 (a few samples of this study predate the infection). The sample titles of this study are shuffled in the database, so cell type and time point are left out; the donor was told from shared clones. The sequencing sample was made of PBMCs or a T cell subset sorted from them (not recorded which). This receptor chain uses TRBV20-1 and TRBJ1-2; the D gene assignment is ambiguous. The CDR3 region has the sequence CSARDGASYGYTF. The sequenced DNA: TGCAGTGCTAGAGACGGAGCCAGCTATGGCTACACCTTC.